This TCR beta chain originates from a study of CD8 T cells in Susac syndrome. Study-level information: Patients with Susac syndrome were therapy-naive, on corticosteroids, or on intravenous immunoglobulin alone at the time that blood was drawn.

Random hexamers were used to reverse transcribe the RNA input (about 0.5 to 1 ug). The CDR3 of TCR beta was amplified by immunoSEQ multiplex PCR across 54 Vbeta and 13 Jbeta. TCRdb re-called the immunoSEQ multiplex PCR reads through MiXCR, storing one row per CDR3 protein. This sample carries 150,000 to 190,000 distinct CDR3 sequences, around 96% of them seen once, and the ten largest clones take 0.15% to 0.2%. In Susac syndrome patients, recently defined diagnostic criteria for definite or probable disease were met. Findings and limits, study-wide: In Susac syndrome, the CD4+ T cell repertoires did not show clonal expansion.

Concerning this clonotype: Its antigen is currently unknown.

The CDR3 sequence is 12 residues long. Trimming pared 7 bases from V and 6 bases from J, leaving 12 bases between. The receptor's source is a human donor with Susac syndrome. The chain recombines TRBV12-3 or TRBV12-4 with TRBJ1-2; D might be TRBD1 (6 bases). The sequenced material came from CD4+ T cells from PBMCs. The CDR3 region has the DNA TGTGCCAGCACGGACGGGGACAATGGCTACACCTTC. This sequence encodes CASTDGDNGYTF.